This TCR beta chain was recovered during a study of cytomegalovirus exposure and HLA in healthy donors. Study-level points and caveats: A later analysis found most CMV-associated TCR beta chains apparently HLA-restricted.

A multiplex PCR was run with 60 Vbeta primers and 13 Jbeta primers. Clones were sequenced by immunoSEQ multiplex PCR, and TCRdb holds only the in-frame ones, with some missing. The repertoire has roughly 130,000 clones, 74% of them found once; the top ten carry approximately 5.4%. The CDR3 is 14 residues long. V lost 5 bases, J lost 5 bases, and 18 bases lay in between. Germline lookup yields CDR1 SQVTM and CDR2 ANQGSEA. To note about this clone: Its antigen remains unknown.

The clonotype was recovered from a woman in her 50s in good health and CMV-seropositive. The rearrangement links TRBV29-1 to TRBJ1-1; possible D gene TRBD1, 5 bases. The sequenced material came from PBMCs. Written as DNA, the CDR3 is TGCAGCGTTACAGTGGGGACGGCGGGGACTGAAGCTTTCTTT. This codes for CSVTVGTAGTEAFF.